The source of this T cell receptor (beta chain) is a study of OX40 agonist ivuxolimab in advanced cancers. Broader study findings: Patients with a partial response at 0.1-3.0 mg/kg had among the lowest clonal expansion.

Repertoires were generated with immunoSEQ multiplex PCR, while TCRdb's copy carries only in-frame clones and drops some. The data hold 15,000 to 20,000 clones, with 70% to 90% observed a single time. Concerning this clone itself: Antigen specificity is unknown.

The sequence came from an adult with an advanced solid tumor such as melanoma, head and neck, liver or kidney cancer. The sequencing used CD4+ or CD8+ T cells sorted from blood, collected in a trial of the OX40 agonist ivuxolimab.

CDR3 region: CASSLRGPVGYGYTF. Here the CDR3 DNA reads TGTGCCAGCAGTTTAAGAGGACCCGTAGGCTATGGCTACACCTTC. The rearrangement uses TRBV27 and TRBJ1-2; no clear D. Trimming shortened V by 2 bases and J by 4 bases, and 14 bases separated the two germline ends. Germline lookup yields CDR1 MNHEY and CDR2 SMNVEV (reference sequence). The CDR3 covers 15 residues.